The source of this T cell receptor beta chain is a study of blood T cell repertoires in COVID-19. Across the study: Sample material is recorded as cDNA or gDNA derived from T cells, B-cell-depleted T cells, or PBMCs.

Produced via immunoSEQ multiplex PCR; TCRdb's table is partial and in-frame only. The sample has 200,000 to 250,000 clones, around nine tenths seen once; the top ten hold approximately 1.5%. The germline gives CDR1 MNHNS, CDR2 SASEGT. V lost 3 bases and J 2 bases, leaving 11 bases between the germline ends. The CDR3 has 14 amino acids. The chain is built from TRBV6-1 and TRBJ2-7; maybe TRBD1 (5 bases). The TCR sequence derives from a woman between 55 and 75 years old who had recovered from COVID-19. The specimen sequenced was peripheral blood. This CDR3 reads CASSEGLTAYEQYF. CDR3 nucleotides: TGTGCCAGCAGTGAGGGCTTGACAGCCTACGAGCAGTACTTC.